The 18 T cell receptor beta chains reported below all come from one sample, sequenced in a study of blood T cell repertoires in COVID-19. Clones were read by immunoSEQ multiplex PCR, and TCRdb kept only the in-frame ones, dropping some. The sample includes roughly 200,000 clones, 70% to 90% of them seen just once. Input material: PBMCs or T cells enriched from blood (not recorded which). These receptor sequences come from a woman aged 40 to 50 with acute COVID-19.

The CDR3 nucleotides read TGTGCCAGCAGTGTCCGGGACTTCCAGAGCACAGATACGCAGTATTTT. Translating gives CASSVRDFQSTDTQYF. V gene TRBV28 combines with J gene TRBJ2-3, with D perhaps matching TRBD2 (6 bases). The CDR3 sequence is 16 residues long. Germline values: CDR1 MDHEN, CDR2 SYDVKM. The ends were cut back, 5 bases at V and 0 bases at J, with 15 bases in the middle.

This clone was observed a handful of times. This same CDR3 is encoded by further DNA sequences in the sample. This chain connects TRBV3-1 (or the pseudogene TRBV3-2) to TRBJ1-5, with 7 nucleotides matching TRBD1. The CDR3 has 14 amino acids. Germline CDR1 is LGHDT and CDR2 is YNNKEL (reference sequence). The V gene end was trimmed by 0 bases and the J gene end by 7 bases; junction bases not matched to a gene: 3. The CDR3 bases are TGTGCCAGCAGCCAAGATAGAGGGGGCCAGCCCCAGCATTTT. This translates into CASSQDRGGQPQHF.

This chain uses TRBV2 with TRBJ2-3, with a weak D call TRBD1 (5 bases). CDR3 size: 15 residues. The V gene lost 10 bases and the J gene lost 6 bases, with 23 bases spanning the gap. Germline-derived CDR1 and CDR2 are SNHLY and FYNNEI. The CDR3 nucleotides are TGTGCCAAGACAGTTTACGGACCCACTTTTGATACGCAGTATTTT. It codes for CAKTVYGPTFDTQYF. Full variable domain (missing parts from reference TRBV2 and TRBJ2-3): EPEVTQTPSHQVTQMGQEVILRCVPISNHLYFYWYRQILGQKVEFLVSFYNNEISEKSEIFDDQFSVERPDGSNFTLKIRSTKLEDSAMYFCAKTVYGPTFDTQYFGPGTRLTVL.

This clone turned up a few times. The chain uses TRBV7-9 and TRBJ2-7, with D possibly TRBD2 on 5 matching bases. The CDR3 consists of 15 residues. V was shortened by 3 bases and J by 2 bases, with 14 bases between the two germline ends. Germline V gene sequence: CDR1 SEHNR, CDR2 FQNEAQ (reference sequence). DNA of the CDR3: TGTGCCAGCAGCTTCGGCGGGTCATGGACCTACGAGCAGTACTTC. Translation: CASSFGGSWTYEQYF.

The chain has TRBV9 and TRBJ1-1; D is uncertain. Deletions cut 7 bases from V and 1 base from J, with 8 bases between. The CDR3 extends over 12 amino acids. CDR1 SGDLS and CDR2 YYNGEE come from the germline V gene. CDR3 bases: TGTGCCAGCGGGAGGGCGAACACTGAAGCTTTCTTT. Protein: CASGRANTEAFF.

This rearrangement joins TRBV7-9 to TRBJ2-5; weak D call: TRBD2 (5 bases). The CDR3 runs to 16 residues. Germline CDR1 reads SEHNR; CDR2 reads FQNEAQ (reference sequence). Trimming pared 5 bases from V and 2 bases from J, leaving 18 bases between. The CDR3, as DNA: TGTGCCAGCAGCCCCGGGATCCTCGGGGATCAAGAGACCCAGTACTTC. Translated, it gives CASSPGILGDQETQYF.

The chain links TRBV7-3 to TRBJ2-1; no definite D call. With 1 base removed from V and 0 bases from J, the gap between germline ends came to 13 bases. Looked up from germline, CDR1 is SGHTA and CDR2 is FQGTGA. The CDR3 consists of 17 residues. This CDR3 reads CASSLKFSLSSYNEQFF. The DNA for the CDR3 is TGTGCCAGCAGCTTAAAGTTTTCCTTGAGCTCCTACAATGAGCAGTTCTTC.

This clone was recorded a few times. This chain connects TRBV2 to TRBJ2-1; D gene uncertain. Trimming cost V 7 bases and J 6 bases, with 10 bases left between them. Germline CDR1 reads SNHLY; CDR2 reads FYNNEI. This CDR3 spans 12 amino acids. In nucleotides, the CDR3 is TGTGCCAGCAATACTGGGCGCAATGAGCAGTTCTTC. Translating gives CASNTGRNEQFF.

The genes are TRBV6-5 and TRBJ1-1; a possible D gene is TRBD1 (5 bases). The CDR3 contains 16 residues. The germline CDR1 and CDR2 sequences are MNHEY and SVGAGI. V was cut by 0 bases and J by 8 bases, with 19 bases left in between. The CDR3 sequence: CASSYSLGQGGEEAFF. As DNA, the CDR3 is TGTGCCAGCAGTTACTCTCTCGGGCAGGGTGGGGAAGAAGCTTTCTTT.

This rearrangement joins TRBV7-9 to TRBJ1-6, with a weak D call TRBD1 (5 bases). The length of the CDR3 is 15 residues. Per germline, CDR1 SEHNR and CDR2 FQNEAQ (reference sequence). Trimming stripped 2 bases from V and 8 bases from J, with 13 bases between. The CDR3 DNA is TGTGCCAGCAGCTTAAGAGGAGGAGGGGATTCACCCCTCCACTTT. Translating gives CASSLRGGGDSPLHF. Combining the CDR3 with reference TRBV7-9 and TRBJ1-6 gives the whole variable domain DTGVSQNPRHKITKRGQNVTFRCDPISEHNRLYWYRQTLGQGPEFLTYFQNEAQLEKSRLLSDRFSAERPKGSFSTLEIQRTEQGDSAMYLCASSLRGGGDSPLHFGNGTRLTVT.

CDR3 in DNA: TGTGCCACTTTCGGAGGAGCGGGAGTCCACGAGCAGTACTTC. Its protein is CATFGGAGVHEQYF. V usage is TRBV28 and J usage is TRBJ2-7; TRBD2 aligns across 8 bases. This CDR3 has 14 residues. Losses at the gene ends were 10 bases for V and 5 bases for J; bases not matched to a gene: 13. CDR1 and CDR2 from the germline V gene are MDHEN and SYDVKM.

The chain recombines TRBV12-3 or TRBV12-4 with TRBJ2-7; TRBD2 matches 13 bases. This CDR3 is 13 amino acids long. V lost 8 bases to trimming and J lost 7 bases; unmatched junction nucleotides: 5. Here the CDR3 reads CASSRLAGGEQYF. The CDR3 bases are TGTGCCAGCTCAAGACTAGCGGGAGGAGAGCAGTACTTC.

This sequence joins TRBV9 and TRBJ2-1, with D uncertain. Germline CDR1 and CDR2: SGDLS and YYNGEE. This CDR3 comprises 14 residues. Trimming removed 3 bases from V and 5 bases from J, with 12 bases in between. CDR3 sequence reads: CASSALVENNEQFF. CDR3 nucleotides: TGTGCCAGCAGCGCCCTCGTTGAGAACAATGAGCAGTTCTTC.

The chain joins TRBV28 to TRBJ1-5; TRBD1 aligns across 7 bases. The junction had 16 bases not matched to a gene; V was cut back by 8 bases and J by 3 bases. This CDR3 spans 17 amino acids. Germline CDR1 MDHEN, CDR2 SYDVKM. The CDR3 here is CASPPPGGDSLNQPQHF. CDR3 nucleotides: TGTGCCAGCCCACCACCCGGTGGGGACAGCCTCAATCAGCCCCAGCATTTT.

This chain joins TRBV24-1 and TRBJ2-7, with TRBD1 matching over 9 bases. This CDR3 has 12 amino acids. Germline CDR1 and CDR2: KGHDR and SFDVKD. Trimming removed 4 bases from V and 10 bases from J; junction bases left unmatched: 4. As DNA, the CDR3 is TGTGCCACCAGTGACGGGACAGGGCACCAGTACTTC. It specifies CATSDGTGHQYF.

The rearrangement links TRBV30 to TRBJ2-1; 7 positions match TRBD1. Germline V CDR1 and CDR2: GTSNPN, SVGIG (reference sequence). The CDR3 is made up of 15 amino acids. Trimming cost V 7 bases and J 5 bases; bases outside gene matches: 14. In DNA form, the CDR3 reads TGTGCCTTGACAGGGACACGCAGAAGTAACAATGAGCAGTTCTTC. It codes for CALTGTRRSNNEQFF.

This sequence joins TRBV27 and TRBJ2-7, with D possibly being TRBD2 (6 bases). V was trimmed by 0 bases and J by 3 bases, leaving 12 bases between them. There are 15 residues in the CDR3. Germline-derived CDR1 and CDR2 are MNHEY and SMNVEV (reference sequence). The DNA of the CDR3 is TGTGCCAGCAGTTTATCCGGGACTGTCTTCTACGAGCAGTACTTC. Translation gives CASSLSGTVFYEQYF.

V is TRBV29-1 and J is TRBJ2-3; D may be TRBD2 (5 bases). Trimming removed 2 bases at V and 9 bases at J, with 12 bases between. The CDR3 is 12 amino acids. CDR1 is SQVTM, CDR2 ANQGSEA, per germline. CDR3 protein: CSVEYRGGTQYF. CDR3 nucleotide sequence: TGCAGCGTTGAATATCGTGGAGGCACGCAGTATTTT.